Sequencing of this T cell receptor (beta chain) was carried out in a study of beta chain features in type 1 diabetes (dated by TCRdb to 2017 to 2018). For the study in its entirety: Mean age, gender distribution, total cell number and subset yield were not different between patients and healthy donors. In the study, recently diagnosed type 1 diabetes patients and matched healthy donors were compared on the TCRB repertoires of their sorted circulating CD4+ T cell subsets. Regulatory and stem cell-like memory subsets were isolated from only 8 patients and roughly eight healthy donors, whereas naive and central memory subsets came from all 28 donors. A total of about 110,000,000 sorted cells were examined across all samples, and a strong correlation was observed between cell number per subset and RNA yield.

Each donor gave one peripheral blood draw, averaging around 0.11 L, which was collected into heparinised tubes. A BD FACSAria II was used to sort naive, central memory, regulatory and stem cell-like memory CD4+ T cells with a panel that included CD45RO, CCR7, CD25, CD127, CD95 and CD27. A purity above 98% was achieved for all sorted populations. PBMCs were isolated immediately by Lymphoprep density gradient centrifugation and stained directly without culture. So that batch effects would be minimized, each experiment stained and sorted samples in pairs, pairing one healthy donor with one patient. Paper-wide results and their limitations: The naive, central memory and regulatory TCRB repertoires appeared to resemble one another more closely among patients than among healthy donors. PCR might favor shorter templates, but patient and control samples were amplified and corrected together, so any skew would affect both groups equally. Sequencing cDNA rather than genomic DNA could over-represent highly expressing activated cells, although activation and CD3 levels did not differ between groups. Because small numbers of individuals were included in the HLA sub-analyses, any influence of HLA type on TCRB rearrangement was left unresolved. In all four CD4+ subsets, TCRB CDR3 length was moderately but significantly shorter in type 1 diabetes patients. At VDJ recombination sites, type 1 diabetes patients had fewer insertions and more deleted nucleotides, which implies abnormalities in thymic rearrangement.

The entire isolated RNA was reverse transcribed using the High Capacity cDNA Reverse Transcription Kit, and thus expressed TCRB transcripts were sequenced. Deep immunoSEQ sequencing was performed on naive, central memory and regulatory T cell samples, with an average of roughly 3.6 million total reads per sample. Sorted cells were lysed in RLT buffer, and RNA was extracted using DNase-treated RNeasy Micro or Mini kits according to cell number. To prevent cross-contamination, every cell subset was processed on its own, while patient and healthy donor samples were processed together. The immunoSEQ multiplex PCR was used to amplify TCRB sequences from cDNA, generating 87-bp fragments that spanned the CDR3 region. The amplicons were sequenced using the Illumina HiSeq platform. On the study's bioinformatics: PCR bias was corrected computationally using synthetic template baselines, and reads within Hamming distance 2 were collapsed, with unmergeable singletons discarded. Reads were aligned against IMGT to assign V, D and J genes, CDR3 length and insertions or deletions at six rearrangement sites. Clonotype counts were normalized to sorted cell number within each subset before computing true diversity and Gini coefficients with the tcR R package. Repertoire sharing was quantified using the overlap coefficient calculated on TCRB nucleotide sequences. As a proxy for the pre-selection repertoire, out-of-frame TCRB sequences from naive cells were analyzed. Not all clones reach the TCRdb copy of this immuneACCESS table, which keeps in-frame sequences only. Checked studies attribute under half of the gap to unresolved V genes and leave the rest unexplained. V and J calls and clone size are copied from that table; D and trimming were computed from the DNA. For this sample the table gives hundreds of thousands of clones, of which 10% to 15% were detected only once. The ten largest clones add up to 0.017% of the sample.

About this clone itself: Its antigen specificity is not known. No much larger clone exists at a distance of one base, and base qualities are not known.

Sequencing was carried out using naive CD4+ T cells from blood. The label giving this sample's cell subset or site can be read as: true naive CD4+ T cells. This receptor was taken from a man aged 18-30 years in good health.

The nucleotide sequence reads as follows: TGTGCCAGCAGTTTATGGGGGGCTTACGAGCAGTACTTC. This translates into CASSLWGAYEQYF. The sequence is built from TRBV28 and TRBJ2-7; a tentative D call is TRBD1 (6 bases match). The germline V gene provides CDR1 MDHEN and CDR2 SYDVKM. The CDR3, from cysteine to phenylalanine, totals 13 residues. Just the 39-base CDR3 DNA is kept, in frame starting at base 1. The junction carries 7 bases between V and J, which are trimmed by 0 bases and 4 bases respectively.